This is a list of T cell receptor beta chains from one sample in a study of blood T cells in healthy people across ages. TCRdb ran MiXCR on the 5' RACE reads and lists one entry per CDR3 protein. The table includes hundreds of thousands of distinct CDR3 sequences, more than 45% detected once. Sequencing was performed on blood. These receptor sequences come from a man older than 75 in good health. Each CDR3 is given with its conserved first and last residue. Fields, in order: clone size, J gene, D gene, V gene, CDR3 protein, CDR3 DNA. D genes are given only for firm matches. Not every row has a clone size; where given, it reads once, few, many or a size class.

abundance: few; j_gene: TRBJ2-3; d_gene: TRBD2; v_gene: TRBV18; CDR3aa: CASSAWAGGQVGTDTQYF; CDR3nt: TGTGCCAGCTCCGCGTGGGCGGGGGGGCAAGTCGGCACAGATACGCAGTATTTT
abundance: .; j_gene: TRBJ1-2; d_gene: .; v_gene: TRBV20-1; CDR3aa: CSARDGQGNYGYTF; CDR3nt: TGCAGTGCTAGAGATGGTCAGGGGAACTATGGCTACACCTTC
abundance: few; j_gene: TRBJ2-5; d_gene: .; v_gene: TRBV12-3/TRBV12-4; CDR3aa: CASSLAFLAGSQETQYF; CDR3nt: TGTGCCAGCAGTTTAGCATTCCTCGCGGGGTCCCAAGAGACCCAGTACTTC
abundance: .; j_gene: TRBJ2-7; d_gene: TRBD1; v_gene: TRBV28; CDR3aa: CASSFPDRVREQYF; CDR3nt: TGTGCCAGCAGTTTCCCCGACAGGGTTCGCGAGCAGTACTTC
abundance: .; j_gene: TRBJ2-3; d_gene: TRBD2; v_gene: TRBV13; CDR3aa: CASSLGGSGTTDTQYF; CDR3nt: TGTGCCAGCAGCTTGGGGGGTAGCGGGACCACAGATACGCAGTATTTT
abundance: .; j_gene: TRBJ2-7; d_gene: TRBD1; v_gene: TRBV20-1; CDR3aa: CSARAPGQGNYEQYF; CDR3nt: TGCAGTGCTAGGGCCCCGGGACAGGGGAACTACGAGCAGTACTTC
abundance: few; j_gene: TRBJ2-1; d_gene: TRBD2; v_gene: TRBV9; CDR3aa: CASSVTAGESYNEQFF; CDR3nt: TGTGCCAGCAGCGTAACGGCGGGAGAGTCCTACAATGAGCAGTTCTTC
abundance: .; j_gene: TRBJ2-7; d_gene: .; v_gene: TRBV21-1; CDR3aa: CASEERGVGTYEQYF; CDR3nt: TGTGCCAGCGAGGAACGTGGTGTTGGGACCTACGAGCAGTACTTC
abundance: .; j_gene: TRBJ2-1; d_gene: .; v_gene: TRBV20-1; CDR3aa: CSASLRRGQFF; CDR3nt: TGCAGTGCTAGTCTCAGGAGGGGGCAGTTCTTC
abundance: .; j_gene: TRBJ2-4; d_gene: .; v_gene: TRBV4-3; CDR3aa: CASSQELGHLAKNIQYF; CDR3nt: TGCGCCAGCAGCCAAGAATTGGGGCATCTAGCCAAAAACATTCAGTACTTC
abundance: many; j_gene: TRBJ2-7; d_gene: .; v_gene: TRBV6-6; CDR3aa: CASRTGAYEQYF; CDR3nt: TGTGCCAGTCGGACGGGAGCCTACGAGCAGTACTTC
abundance: .; j_gene: TRBJ2-7; d_gene: TRBD2; v_gene: TRBV9; CDR3aa: CASSPRRGGPYEQYF; CDR3nt: TGTGCCAGCTCTCCCCGACGGGGGGGGCCCTACGAGCAGTACTTC
abundance: .; j_gene: TRBJ2-3; d_gene: .; v_gene: TRBV20-1; CDR3aa: CSASGGDRDTFTDTQYF; CDR3nt: TGCAGTGCTAGCGGGGGCGACCGGGACACATTCACAGATACGCAGTATTTT
abundance: many; j_gene: TRBJ2-7; d_gene: TRBD1; v_gene: TRBV28; CDR3aa: CASSQGDRAYEQYF; CDR3nt: TGTGCCAGCAGCCAAGGGGACAGGGCCTACGAGCAGTACTTC
abundance: .; j_gene: TRBJ2-3; d_gene: TRBD2; v_gene: TRBV20-1; CDR3aa: CSARGVAGGRGDTQYF; CDR3nt: TGCAGTGCTAGAGGCGTAGCGGGGGGCCGAGGAGATACGCAGTATTTT
abundance: .; j_gene: TRBJ2-5; d_gene: TRBD2; v_gene: TRBV7-2; CDR3aa: CAVQGGAISETQYF; CDR3nt: TGTGCCGTCCAGGGAGGGGCGATTTCTGAGACCCAGTACTTC
abundance: .; j_gene: TRBJ2-5; d_gene: .; v_gene: TRBV7-6; CDR3aa: CASSESWLGETQYF; CDR3nt: TGTGCCAGCAGCGAAAGCTGGCTCGGGGAGACCCAGTACTTC
abundance: .; j_gene: TRBJ2-7; d_gene: .; v_gene: TRBV10-3; CDR3aa: CAISVRANEQYF; CDR3nt: TGTGCCATCAGTGTTAGGGCCAACGAGCAGTACTTC
abundance: .; j_gene: TRBJ2-7; d_gene: TRBD2; v_gene: TRBV10-2; CDR3aa: CASNPLAGSPYEQYF; CDR3nt: TGCGCCAGCAACCCCCTAGCGGGGAGCCCCTACGAGCAGTACTTC
abundance: .; j_gene: TRBJ2-3; d_gene: TRBD2; v_gene: TRBV11-2; CDR3aa: CASSHSLGPGLPSGSRDTQYF; CDR3nt: TGTGCCAGCAGCCATAGCTTGGGGCCGGGACTACCAAGCGGGTCCAGAGATACGCAGTATTTT
abundance: few; j_gene: TRBJ1-2; d_gene: .; v_gene: TRBV18; CDR3aa: CASSPTAEHYGYTF; CDR3nt: TGTGCCAGCTCACCTACGGCGGAACACTATGGCTACACCTTC
abundance: .; j_gene: TRBJ1-1; d_gene: .; v_gene: TRBV6-2/TRBV6-3; CDR3aa: CASSYTGPNTEAFF; CDR3nt: TGTGCCAGCAGTTATACAGGACCGAACACTGAAGCTTTCTTT
abundance: .; j_gene: TRBJ2-3; d_gene: TRBD2; v_gene: TRBV5-1; CDR3aa: CASSLGLAGVGTDTQYF; CDR3nt: TGCGCCAGCAGCCTCGGACTAGCTGGTGTTGGCACAGATACGCAGTATTTT
abundance: .; j_gene: TRBJ2-2; d_gene: .; v_gene: TRBV12-3/TRBV12-4; CDR3aa: CASRSRRGGELFF; CDR3nt: TGTGCCAGCAGGTCCCGGAGGGGCGGGGAGCTGTTTTTT
abundance: .; j_gene: TRBJ2-1; d_gene: .; v_gene: TRBV28; CDR3aa: CASSLNGNEQFF; CDR3nt: TGTGCCAGCAGTTTAAATGGGAATGAGCAGTTCTTC
abundance: .; j_gene: TRBJ2-2; d_gene: TRBD2; v_gene: TRBV18; CDR3aa: CASSPPTGTRGTGELFF; CDR3nt: TGTGCCAGCTCACCACCGACCGGGACTAGGGGCACCGGGGAGCTGTTTTTT
abundance: few; j_gene: TRBJ1-2; d_gene: TRBD1; v_gene: TRBV7-2; CDR3aa: CASSLMGQGGGYTF; CDR3nt: TGTGCCAGCAGCTTAATGGGACAGGGAGGAGGCTACACCTTC
abundance: few; j_gene: TRBJ2-5; d_gene: TRBD1; v_gene: TRBV6-6; CDR3aa: CASSYSRAGGETQYF; CDR3nt: TGTGCCAGCAGTTACTCTCGGGCAGGGGGAGAGACCCAGTACTTC
abundance: .; j_gene: TRBJ2-7; d_gene: .; v_gene: TRBV30; CDR3aa: CAWNRATYEQYF; CDR3nt: TGTGCCTGGAACAGGGCCACCTACGAGCAGTACTTC
abundance: few; j_gene: TRBJ1-6; d_gene: TRBD1; v_gene: TRBV2; CDR3aa: CASSDNGQGASSPLHF; CDR3nt: TGTGCCAGCAGTGATAATGGACAGGGGGCGAGCTCACCCCTCCACTTT
abundance: few; j_gene: TRBJ2-1; d_gene: TRBD2; v_gene: TRBV4-3; CDR3aa: CASSQHWTSGRTSSYNEQFF; CDR3nt: TGCGCCAGCAGCCAACACTGGACTAGCGGGAGGACGAGCTCCTACAATGAGCAGTTCTTC
abundance: .; j_gene: TRBJ2-1; d_gene: TRBD1; v_gene: TRBV7-9; CDR3aa: CASSSGQGVINEQFF; CDR3nt: TGTGCCAGCAGTTCGGGACAGGGGGTTATCAATGAGCAGTTCTTC
abundance: .; j_gene: TRBJ1-4; d_gene: .; v_gene: TRBV27; CDR3aa: CASSFGTSIIRGEKLFF; CDR3nt: TGTGCCAGCAGTTTCGGGACATCTATTATACGGGGAGAAAAACTGTTTTTT
abundance: .; j_gene: TRBJ2-3; d_gene: .; v_gene: TRBV12-3/TRBV12-4; CDR3aa: CTSSPPGQSSTDTQYF; CDR3nt: TGTACCAGCAGCCCCCCGGGACAAAGTAGCACAGATACGCAGTATTTT
abundance: few; j_gene: TRBJ2-7; d_gene: .; v_gene: TRBV12-3/TRBV12-4; CDR3aa: CASSLRGMDEQYF; CDR3nt: TGTGCCAGCAGTTTGAGGGGAATGGACGAGCAGTACTTC
abundance: once; j_gene: TRBJ2-1; d_gene: TRBD2; v_gene: TRBV7-9; CDR3aa: CTSSFLSGRTGSYNEQFF; CDR3nt: TGTACCAGCAGCTTTCTTAGCGGGAGGACGGGCTCCTACAATGAGCAGTTCTTC
abundance: .; j_gene: TRBJ2-5; d_gene: .; v_gene: TRBV20-1; CDR3aa: CSARDMGTAAGRETQYF; CDR3nt: TGCAGTGCTAGAGATATGGGGACGGCCGCAGGAAGAGAGACCCAGTACTTC
abundance: few; j_gene: TRBJ2-1; d_gene: .; v_gene: TRBV2; CDR3aa: CASSGNAVGEQFF; CDR3nt: TGTGCCAGCAGTGGCAACGCCGTTGGTGAGCAGTTCTTC
abundance: .; j_gene: TRBJ1-2; d_gene: .; v_gene: TRBV7-2; CDR3aa: CASSLDPPNSSYGYTF; CDR3nt: TGTGCCAGCAGCCTAGACCCCCCAAACTCCTCCTATGGCTACACCTTC
abundance: few; j_gene: TRBJ2-7; d_gene: .; v_gene: TRBV12-3/TRBV12-4; CDR3aa: CASSLAGVLSYEQYF; CDR3nt: TGTGCCAGCAGTTTAGCGGGAGTTCTATCCTACGAGCAGTACTTC
abundance: .; j_gene: TRBJ2-6; d_gene: TRBD1; v_gene: TRBV7-2; CDR3aa: CASSQWTGSSGANVLTF; CDR3nt: TGTGCCAGCAGCCAGTGGACAGGGAGCTCTGGGGCCAACGTCCTGACTTTC
abundance: .; j_gene: TRBJ1-1; d_gene: .; v_gene: TRBV7-9; CDR3aa: CASSFLRGGHNTEAFF; CDR3nt: TGTGCCAGCAGCTTTCTGCGCGGGGGGCATAACACTGAAGCTTTCTTT
abundance: .; j_gene: TRBJ1-2; d_gene: TRBD1; v_gene: TRBV5-1; CDR3aa: CASSREGQFYGYTF; CDR3nt: TGCGCCAGCAGCCGTGAGGGACAGTTCTATGGCTACACCTTC